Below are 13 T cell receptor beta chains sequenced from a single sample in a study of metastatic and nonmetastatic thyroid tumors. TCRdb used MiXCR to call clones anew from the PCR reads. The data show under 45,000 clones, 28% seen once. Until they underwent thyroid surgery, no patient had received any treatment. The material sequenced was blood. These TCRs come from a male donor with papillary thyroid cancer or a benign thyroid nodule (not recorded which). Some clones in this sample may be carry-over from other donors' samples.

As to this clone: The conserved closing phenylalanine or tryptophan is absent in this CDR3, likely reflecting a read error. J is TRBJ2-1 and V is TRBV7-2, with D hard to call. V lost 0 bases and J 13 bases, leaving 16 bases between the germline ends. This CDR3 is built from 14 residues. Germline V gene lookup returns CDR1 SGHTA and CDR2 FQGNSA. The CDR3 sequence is CASSLAGWLVDQFY. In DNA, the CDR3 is TGTGCCAGCAGCTTAGCGGGGTGGCTAGTTGATCAGTTCTAC.

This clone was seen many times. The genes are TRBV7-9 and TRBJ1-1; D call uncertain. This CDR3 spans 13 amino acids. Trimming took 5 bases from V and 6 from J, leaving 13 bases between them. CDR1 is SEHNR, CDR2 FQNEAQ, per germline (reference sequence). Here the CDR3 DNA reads TGTGCCAGCAGCCCACGGGAGACCTCTGAAGCTTTCTTT. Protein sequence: CASSPRETSEAFF.

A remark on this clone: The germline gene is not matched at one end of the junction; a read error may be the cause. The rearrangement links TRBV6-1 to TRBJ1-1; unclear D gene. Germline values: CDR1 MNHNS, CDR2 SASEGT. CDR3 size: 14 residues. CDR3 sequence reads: CASGRHTSGAEALF. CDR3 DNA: TGTGCCAGTGGACGGCACACATCTGGCGCTGAAGCTTTATTT.

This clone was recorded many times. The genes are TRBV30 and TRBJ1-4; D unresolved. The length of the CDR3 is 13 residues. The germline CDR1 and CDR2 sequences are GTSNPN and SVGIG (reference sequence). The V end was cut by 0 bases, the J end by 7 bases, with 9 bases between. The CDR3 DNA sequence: TGTGCCTGGAGTGTAAATTTAGGTGAAAAACTGTTTTTT. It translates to CAWSVNLGEKLFF.

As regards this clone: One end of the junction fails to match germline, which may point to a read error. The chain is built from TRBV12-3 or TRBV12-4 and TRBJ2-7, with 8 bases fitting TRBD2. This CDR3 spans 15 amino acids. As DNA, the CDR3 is TGTGCCATCAGTCCTAGGGCGGGAGGTTCCTACGAGCAGTACTTC. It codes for CAISPRAGGSYEQYF.

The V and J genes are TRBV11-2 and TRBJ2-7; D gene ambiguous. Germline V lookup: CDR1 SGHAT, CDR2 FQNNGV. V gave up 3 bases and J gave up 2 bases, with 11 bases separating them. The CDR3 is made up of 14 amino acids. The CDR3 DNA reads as TGTGCCAGCAGCTTTGGATCGTGCGCCTACGAGCAGTACTTC. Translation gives CASSFGSCAYEQYF.

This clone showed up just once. DNA of the CDR3: TGTGCCTGGAGTGGTTCGCAGGGTAATAATTCACCCCTCCACTTT. Translated: CAWSGSQGNNSPLHF. The rearrangement joins TRBV30 to TRBJ1-6; D may be TRBD1 (5 bases). The germline gives CDR1 GTSNPN, CDR2 SVGIG (reference sequence). The CDR3 has 15 residues. Trimming took off 1 base at V and 5 bases at J, with 12 bases between the two ends.

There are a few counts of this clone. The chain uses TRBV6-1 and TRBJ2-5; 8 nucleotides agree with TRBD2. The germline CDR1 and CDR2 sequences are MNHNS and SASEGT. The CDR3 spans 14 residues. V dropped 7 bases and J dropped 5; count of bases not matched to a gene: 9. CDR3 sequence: CASNEAGGEETQYF. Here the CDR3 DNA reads TGTGCCAGCAACGAGGCGGGAGGTGAGGAGACCCAGTACTTC.

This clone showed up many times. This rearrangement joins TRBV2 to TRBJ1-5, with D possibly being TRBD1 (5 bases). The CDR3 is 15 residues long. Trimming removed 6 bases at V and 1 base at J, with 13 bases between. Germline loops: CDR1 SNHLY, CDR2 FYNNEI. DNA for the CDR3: TGTGCCAGCAGAGGGGACGGACCCAGCAATCAGCCCCAGCATTTT. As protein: CASRGDGPSNQPQHF.

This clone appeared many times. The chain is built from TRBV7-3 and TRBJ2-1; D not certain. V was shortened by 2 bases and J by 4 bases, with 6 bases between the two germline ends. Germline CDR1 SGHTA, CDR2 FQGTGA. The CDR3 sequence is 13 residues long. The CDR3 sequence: CASSLASYNEQFF. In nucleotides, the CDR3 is TGTGCCAGCAGCTTAGCGTCATACAATGAGCAGTTCTTC.

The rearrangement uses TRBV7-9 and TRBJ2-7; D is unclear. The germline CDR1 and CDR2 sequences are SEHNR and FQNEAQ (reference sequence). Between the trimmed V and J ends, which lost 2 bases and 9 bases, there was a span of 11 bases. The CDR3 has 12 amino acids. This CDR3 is CASSLLDLRQYF. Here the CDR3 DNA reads TGTGCCAGCAGCTTATTGGACCTACGGCAGTACTTC.

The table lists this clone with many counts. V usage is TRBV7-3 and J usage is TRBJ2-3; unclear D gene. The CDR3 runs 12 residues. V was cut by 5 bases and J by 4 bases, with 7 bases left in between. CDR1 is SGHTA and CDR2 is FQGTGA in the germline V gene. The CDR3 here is CASSEDADTQYF. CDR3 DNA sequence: TGTGCCAGCAGCGAGGACGCAGATACGCAGTATTTT.

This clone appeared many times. The CDR3 bases are TGTGCCAGCAGGTTGGGGGGCCCCTACAATGAGCAGTTCTTC. This gives the protein CASRLGGPYNEQFF. V and J are TRBV28 and TRBJ2-1, with D perhaps assigned TRBD1 or TRBD2 (6 bases each). The CDR3 length is 14 residues. Germline lookup yields CDR1 MDHEN and CDR2 SYDVKM. Trimming stripped 6 bases from V and 2 bases from J, with 11 bases between.